The clone carrying this T cell receptor beta chain has more than one count but fewer than ten. Authors' methods: Amplification from reference gene primers served as the basis for estimated nucleated cell counts. TCRdb's copy holds only in-frame clones and misses some; the assay was immunoSEQ multiplex PCR. D and trimming come from the DNA, and the V and J calls and clone size come from that table. The top ten clones hold roughly 1.5% of a sample with over 200,000 clones, 85% to 90% of them seen once. Trimming stripped 6 bases from V and 3 bases from J, with 6 bases between. The length of the CDR3 is 12 residues. The germline V gene has CDR1 KGHSH and CDR2 LQKENI. This sample was included in a study of blood T cell repertoires in COVID-19. Study information: Samples representing acute and convalescent COVID-19 were sourced from the United States, Italy and Spain.

The sequenced sample consisted of peripheral blood. The chain couples TRBV18 to TRBJ1-3; D not certain. The receptor's source is a man between 18 and 35 years old with active or convalescent COVID-19. As DNA, the CDR3 is TGTGCCAGCTCTCCGGGTGGAAACACCATATATTTT. The encoded protein is CASSPGGNTIYF.